The 19 T cell receptor beta chains below all came from one sample that was sequenced in a study of Tregs in tolerant kidney transplant recipients. Assay: immunoSEQ multiplex PCR; the TCRdb copy retains only in-frame clones and omits some. The data hold more than 90,000 clones, with roughly 93% observed a single time. Related graft donors supplied nonmyeloablative bone marrow transplants, and mixed chimerism was transient. The source was CD4+ T cells from blood (PBMCs), collected 12 months after the transplant. The receptors stem from a human patient who received a combined kidney and bone marrow transplant. Among the T cells, some may be from the graft donor.

CDR3 in DNA: TGCGCCAGCAGCTTGTACCCAGCAGGTTCGGTCGACGAGCAGTACTTC. Protein: CASSLYPAGSVDEQYF. The chain employs TRBV5-1 and TRBJ2-7; D unresolved. Germline lookup yields CDR1 SGHRS and CDR2 YFSETQ. This CDR3 spans 16 amino acids. V was trimmed by 1 base and J by 5 bases, leaving 19 bases between them.

The V and J genes are TRBV9 and TRBJ2-7, with D possibly matching TRBD1 (5 bases). The V gene's germline CDR1 is SGDLS and CDR2 YYNGEE. With 0 bases removed from V and 2 bases from J, the gap between germline ends came to 9 bases. The CDR3 is made up of 14 amino acids. This CDR3 is CASSVEGMTYEQYF. CDR3 nucleotide sequence: TGTGCCAGCAGCGTAGAGGGGATGACCTACGAGCAGTACTTC.

This clone was seen once. The CDR3 sequence is CASSVQGLNQPQHF. The CDR3 DNA sequence: TGTGCCAGCAGTGTACAGGGGCTAAATCAGCCCCAGCATTTT. The chain recombines TRBV6-1 with TRBJ1-5, with 7 nucleotides matching TRBD1. CDR1 is MNHNS and CDR2 is SASEGT in the germline V gene. The trim removed 4 bases at V and 4 bases at J, leaving 4 bases unmatched. The CDR3 sequence is 14 residues long.

CDR3 sequence (DNA): TGTGCCAGCAGCACACCGGGACTAGCGGGATCCAATGAGCAGTTCTTC. This gives the protein CASSTPGLAGSNEQFF. The genes are TRBV5-6 and TRBJ2-1; 13 nucleotides align to TRBD2. CDR3 length: 16 residues. V was pared by 4 bases and J by 6 bases, with 7 bases of the junction left unmatched. Germline V lookup: CDR1 SGHDT, CDR2 YYEEEE.

V is TRBV2 and J is TRBJ2-3, with TRBD2 matching over 13 bases. The J segment lost 1 base and the V segment lost 6 bases, leaving 4 bases of the junction unmatched. The CDR3 loop spans 16 amino acids. Germline-derived CDR1 and CDR2 are SNHLY and FYNNEI. The CDR3 nucleotides are TGTGCCAGCAGACCGACTAGCGGGGGGCGCACAGATACGCAGTATTTT. It encodes CASRPTSGGRTDTQYF.

This chain joins TRBV4-1 and TRBJ2-1; weak D call: TRBD2 (5 bases). V shed 4 bases and J shed 0 bases, with 25 bases lying between them. Germline V gives CDR1 MGHRA, CDR2 YSYEKL. The CDR3 has 20 amino acids. In DNA, the CDR3 is TGCGCCAGCAGCCGACAAACCCTCGCGGCTAGCCGATTCTCCTACAATGAGCAGTTCTTC. Residues: CASSRQTLAASRFSYNEQFF.

V is TRBV11-3 and J is TRBJ2-1; TRBD2 aligns across 8 bases. Germline V gene sequence: CDR1 SGHNT, CDR2 YENEEA. CDR3 length equals 14 residues. The V segment lost 1 base and the J segment 7 bases; nucleotides outside the gene matches: 3. The CDR3 loop is CASSLAGGANEQFF. The CDR3 nucleotides read TGTGCCAGCAGCTTAGCGGGGGGGGCAAATGAGCAGTTCTTC.

J is TRBJ2-3 and V is TRBV6-5; perhaps TRBD2 as D (7 bases). Germline CDR1 reads MNHEY; CDR2 reads SVGAGI. Trimming cost V 5 bases and J 5 bases, with 17 bases left between them. This CDR3 is 15 amino acids long. CDR3 nucleotides: TGTGCCAGCAGTCCCGGGGGGCCCCCAGGAGATACGCAGTATTTT. Translated, it gives CASSPGGPPGDTQYF.

The genes are TRBV19 and TRBJ2-3; tentatively, D is TRBD2 (6 bases). The V end lost 7 bases, the J end lost 3 bases, and 17 bases lay between the germline ends. Germline V CDR1 and CDR2: LNHDA, SQIVND (reference sequence). CDR3 size: 15 residues. The CDR3 protein is CASTVSGWNTDTQYF. The CDR3 nucleotides read TGTGCCAGTACCGTTAGCGGTTGGAATACAGATACGCAGTATTTT.

This rearrangement joins TRBV5-6 to TRBJ2-7; 10 bases line up with TRBD1. The germline V gene has CDR1 SGHDT and CDR2 YYEEEE. The V segment lost 4 bases and the J segment 5 bases; nucleotides outside the gene matches: 6. The CDR3 is 14 residues long. The CDR3 DNA reads as TGTGCCAGCAGCCGGGACAGGGGTCTCCACGAGCAGTACTTC. It yields the protein CASSRDRGLHEQYF. The full variable domain, rest sourced from reference TRBV5-6 and TRBJ2-7, is DAGVTQSPTHLIKTRGQQVTLRCSPKSGHDTVSWYQQALGQGPQFIFQYYEEEERQRGNFPDRFSGHQFPNYSSELNVNALLLGDSALYLCASSRDRGLHEQYFGPGTRLTVT.

Comments on this clone: Within the sample, other DNA sequences also encode this same CDR3. J is TRBJ1-6 and V is TRBV4-3, with D tentatively TRBD1 (5 bases). The ends were cut back, 0 bases at V and 7 bases at J, with 10 bases in the middle. Germline V gene sequence: CDR1 LGHNA, CDR2 YSLEER. This CDR3 contains 15 residues. This CDR3 is CASSQDETENSPLHF. Here the CDR3 DNA reads TGCGCCAGCAGCCAAGACGAGACAGAGAATTCACCCCTCCACTTT.

This chain uses TRBV6-5 with TRBJ2-5, with D possibly matching TRBD1 (5 bases). With 0 bases removed from V and 5 bases from J, the gap between germline ends came to 10 bases. The CDR3 runs to 14 residues. Germline V lookup: CDR1 MNHEY, CDR2 SVGAGI. The CDR3 sequence: CASSYSAGLETQYF. The CDR3 DNA reads TGTGCCAGCAGTTACTCGGCAGGGCTGGAGACCCAGTACTTC.

The chain combines TRBV27 with TRBJ2-2, with 12 bases lining up with TRBD2. Germline-derived CDR1 and CDR2 are MNHEY and SMNVEV (reference sequence). The V segment lost 6 bases and the J segment 7 bases; nucleotides outside the gene matches: 9. The CDR3 sequence is 16 residues long. CDR3 bases: TGTGCCAGCAGCAAGGGACTAGCGGGTTTAATCGGGGAGCTGTTTTTT. This translates into CASSKGLAGLIGELFF.

In this sample, this clone turned up a few times. This chain joins TRBV2 and TRBJ1-1; D uncertain. V lost 1 base to trimming and J lost 1 base, with 7 bases between them. The CDR3 is 14 amino acids. Germline CDR1 SNHLY, CDR2 FYNNEI. CDR3 residues: CASSEGVANTEAFF. In DNA form, the CDR3 reads TGTGCCAGCAGTGAAGGAGTAGCGAACACTGAAGCTTTCTTT.

The V call is TRBV9, the J call TRBJ2-5; D remains ambiguous. The J call may be mistaken, given a closer DNA end match to TRBJ2-7. The CDR3 runs to 13 residues. Germline CDR1 reads SGDLS; CDR2 reads YYNGEE. The DNA for the CDR3 is TGTGCCAGCAGCGTAGGTACTGGCGGCGAGCAGTACTTC. Its translation: CASSVGTGGEQYF.

J is TRBJ2-6 and V is TRBV4-1, with 9 bases lining up with TRBD1. The germline CDR1 and CDR2 sequences are MGHRA and YSYEKL. The V and J ends lost 3 bases and 1 base, in that order; junction bases with no gene match: 7. This CDR3 has 18 amino acids. The chain's CDR3 is CASSQGTGWASGANVLTF. DNA for the CDR3: TGCGCCAGCAGCCAGGGGACAGGGTGGGCGTCTGGGGCCAACGTCCTGACTTTC.

The rearrangement uses TRBV5-1 and TRBJ2-3, with 11 bases identical to TRBD2. Germline V gene sequence: CDR1 SGHRS, CDR2 YFSETQ. This CDR3 comprises 17 residues. With 0 bases clipped from V and 2 bases from J, the junction kept 5 bases outside the gene matches. As DNA, the CDR3 is TGCGCCAGCAGCTTGGTGTCTAGCGGGGGGCTCACAGATACGCAGTATTTT. Encoded protein: CASSLVSSGGLTDTQYF.

The gene calls are TRBV27 and TRBJ1-1; possible D gene TRBD1, 6 bases. The CDR3 is made up of 14 amino acids. In germline, CDR1 is MNHEY, CDR2 SMNVEV (reference sequence). V was trimmed by 6 bases and J by 3 bases, leaving 14 bases between them. This CDR3 reads CASRDHGGHTEAFF. In DNA, the CDR3 is TGTGCCAGCAGAGATCACGGGGGGCACACTGAAGCTTTCTTT.

The chain uses TRBV4-3 and TRBJ2-7, with D possibly being TRBD2 (7 bases). The ends were cut back, 1 base at V and 5 bases at J, with 21 bases in the middle. The germline V gene encodes CDR1 LGHNA and CDR2 YSLEER. The CDR3 runs to 17 residues. The CDR3 region has the DNA TGCGCCAGCAGCCAAGCCCGCGGGCAGGGGAGGGTCCACGAGCAGTACTTC. Translation: CASSQARGQGRVHEQYF.